Below, 2 T cell receptor beta chains from the same sample are listed, as sequenced in a study of blood T cell repertoires in COVID-19. The protocol was immunoSEQ multiplex PCR, while the TCRdb copy is restricted to in-frame clones and leaves out a portion. Among approximately 56,000 clones listed, about four fifths were seen once. Sample: peripheral blood. These receptors were taken from a man between 65 and 79 years old with active COVID-19.

V gene TRBV5-4 combines with J gene TRBJ2-1; 8 positions match TRBD2. Germline trimming cut 4 bases from V and 7 bases from J; bases unmatched to any gene: 13. The germline CDR1 and CDR2 sequences are SGHNT and YYREEE (reference sequence). This CDR3 contains 16 residues. The CDR3 is CASSTPGLGVGNEQFF. CDR3 DNA: TGTGCCAGCAGCACGCCGGGACTAGGAGTCGGGAATGAGCAGTTCTTC.

V is TRBV30 and J is TRBJ2-3, with D possibly being TRBD2 (5 bases). The ends were cut back, 7 bases at V and 5 bases at J, with 22 bases in the middle. Germline V gene data show CDR1 as GTSNPN and CDR2 as SVGIG (reference sequence). This CDR3 is built from 15 residues. The DNA of the CDR3 is TGTGCCTCCGACCCGGGCCTGTGGGGAGTAGATACGCAGTATTTT. Protein: CASDPGLWGVDTQYF.